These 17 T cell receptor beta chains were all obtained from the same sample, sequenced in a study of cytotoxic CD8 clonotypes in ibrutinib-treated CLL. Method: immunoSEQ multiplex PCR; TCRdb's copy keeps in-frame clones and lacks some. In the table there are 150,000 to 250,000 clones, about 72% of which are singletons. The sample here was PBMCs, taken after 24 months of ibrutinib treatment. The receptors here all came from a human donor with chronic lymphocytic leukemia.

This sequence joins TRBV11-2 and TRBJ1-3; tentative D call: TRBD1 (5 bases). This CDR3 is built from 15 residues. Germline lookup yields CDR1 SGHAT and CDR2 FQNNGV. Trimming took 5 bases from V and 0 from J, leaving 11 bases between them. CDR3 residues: CASSTGRSSGNTIYF. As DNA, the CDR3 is TGTGCCAGCAGCACGGGACGGAGCTCTGGAAACACCATATATTTT. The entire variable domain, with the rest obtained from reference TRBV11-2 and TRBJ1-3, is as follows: EAGVAQSPRYKIIEKRQSVAFWCNPISGHATLYWYQQILGQGPKLLIQFQNNGVVDDSQLPKDRFSAERLKGVDSTLKIQPAKLEDSAVYLCASSTGRSSGNTIYFGEGSWLTVV.

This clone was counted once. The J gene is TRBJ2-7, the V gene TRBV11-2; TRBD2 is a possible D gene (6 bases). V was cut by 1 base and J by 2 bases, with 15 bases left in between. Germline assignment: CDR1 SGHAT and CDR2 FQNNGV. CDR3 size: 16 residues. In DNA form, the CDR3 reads TGTGCCAGCAGCTTAGTCAGGCTAGCGCAACCCTACGAGCAGTACTTC. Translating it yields CASSLVRLAQPYEQYF.

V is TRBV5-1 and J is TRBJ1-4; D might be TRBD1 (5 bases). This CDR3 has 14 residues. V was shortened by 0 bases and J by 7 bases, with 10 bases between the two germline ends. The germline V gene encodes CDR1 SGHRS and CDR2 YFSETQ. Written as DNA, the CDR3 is TGCGCCAGCAGCTTGGAAGGGACTTCTGAAAAACTGTTTTTT. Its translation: CASSLEGTSEKLFF. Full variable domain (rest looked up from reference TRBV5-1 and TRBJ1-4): KAGVTQTPRYLIKTRGQQVTLSCSPISGHRSVSWYQQTPGQGLQFLFEYFSETQRNKGNFPGRFSGRQFSNSRSEMNVSTLELGDSALYLCASSLEGTSEKLFFGSGTQLSVL.

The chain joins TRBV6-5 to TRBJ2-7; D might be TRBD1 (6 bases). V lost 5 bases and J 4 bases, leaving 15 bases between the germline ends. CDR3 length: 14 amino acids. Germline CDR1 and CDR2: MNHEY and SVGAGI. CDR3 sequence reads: CASSPLGGVYEQYF. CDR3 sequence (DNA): TGTGCCAGCAGTCCACTAGGGGGAGTTTACGAGCAGTACTTC.

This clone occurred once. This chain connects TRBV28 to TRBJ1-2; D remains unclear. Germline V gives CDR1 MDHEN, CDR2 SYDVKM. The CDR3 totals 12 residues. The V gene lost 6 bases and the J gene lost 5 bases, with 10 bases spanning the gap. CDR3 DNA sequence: TGTGCCAGCAGCCCACCGGGGTATGGCTACACCTTC. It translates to CASSPPGYGYTF.

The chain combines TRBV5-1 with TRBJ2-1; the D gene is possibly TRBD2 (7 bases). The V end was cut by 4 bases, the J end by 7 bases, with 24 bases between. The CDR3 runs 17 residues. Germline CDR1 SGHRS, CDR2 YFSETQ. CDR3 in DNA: TGCGCCAGCAGCCCCGAGGAACGGCGGGGGAGGGGGAATGAGCAGTTCTTC. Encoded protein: CASSPEERRGRGNEQFF.

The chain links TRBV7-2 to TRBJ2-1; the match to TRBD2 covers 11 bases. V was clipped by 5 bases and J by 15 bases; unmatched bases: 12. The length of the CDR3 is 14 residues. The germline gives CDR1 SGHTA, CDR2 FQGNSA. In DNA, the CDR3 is TGTGCCAGCAGCCTCAATACTAGCGGGAGAAAACTGTTCTTC. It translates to CASSLNTSGRKLFF.

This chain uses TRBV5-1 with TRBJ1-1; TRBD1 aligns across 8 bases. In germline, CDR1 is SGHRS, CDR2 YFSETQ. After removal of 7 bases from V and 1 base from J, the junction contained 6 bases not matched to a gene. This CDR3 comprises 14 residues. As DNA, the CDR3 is TGCGCCAGCGCCCGAGGGACAGGGAACACTGAAGCTTTCTTT. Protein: CASARGTGNTEAFF. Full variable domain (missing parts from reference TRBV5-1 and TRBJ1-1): KAGVTQTPRYLIKTRGQQVTLSCSPISGHRSVSWYQQTPGQGLQFLFEYFSETQRNKGNFPGRFSGRQFSNSRSEMNVSTLELGDSALYLCASARGTGNTEAFFGQGTRLTVV.

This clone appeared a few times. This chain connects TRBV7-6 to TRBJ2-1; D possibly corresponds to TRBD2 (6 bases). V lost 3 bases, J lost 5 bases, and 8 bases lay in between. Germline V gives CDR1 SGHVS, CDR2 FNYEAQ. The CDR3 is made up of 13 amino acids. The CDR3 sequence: CASSLAGNNEQFF. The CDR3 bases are TGTGCCAGCAGCTTGGCGGGAAACAATGAGCAGTTCTTC.

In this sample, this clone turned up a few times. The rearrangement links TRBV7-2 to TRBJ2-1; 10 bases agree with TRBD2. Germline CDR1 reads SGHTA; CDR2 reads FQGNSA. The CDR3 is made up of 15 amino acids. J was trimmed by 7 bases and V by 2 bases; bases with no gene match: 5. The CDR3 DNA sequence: TGTGCCAGCAGCTTAATCAGCGGGAGGGCGAATGAGCAGTTCTTC. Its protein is CASSLISGRANEQFF.

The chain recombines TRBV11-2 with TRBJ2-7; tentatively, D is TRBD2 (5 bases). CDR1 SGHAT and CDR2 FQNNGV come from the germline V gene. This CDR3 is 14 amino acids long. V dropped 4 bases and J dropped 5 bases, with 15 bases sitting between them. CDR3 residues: CASSSLRGLDEQYF. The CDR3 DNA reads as TGTGCCAGCAGCTCCCTTCGAGGGCTAGACGAGCAGTACTTC.

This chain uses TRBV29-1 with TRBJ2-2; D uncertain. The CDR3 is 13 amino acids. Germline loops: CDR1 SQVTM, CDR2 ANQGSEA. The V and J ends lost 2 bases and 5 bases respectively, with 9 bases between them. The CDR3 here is CSVENVATGELFF. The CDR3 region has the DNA TGCAGCGTTGAAAATGTTGCAACCGGGGAGCTGTTTTTT.

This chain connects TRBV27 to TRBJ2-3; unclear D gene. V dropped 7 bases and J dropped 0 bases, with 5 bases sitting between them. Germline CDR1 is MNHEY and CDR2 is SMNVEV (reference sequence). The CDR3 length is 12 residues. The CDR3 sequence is CASKPSTDTQYF. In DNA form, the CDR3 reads TGTGCCAGCAAACCGAGCACAGATACGCAGTATTTT.

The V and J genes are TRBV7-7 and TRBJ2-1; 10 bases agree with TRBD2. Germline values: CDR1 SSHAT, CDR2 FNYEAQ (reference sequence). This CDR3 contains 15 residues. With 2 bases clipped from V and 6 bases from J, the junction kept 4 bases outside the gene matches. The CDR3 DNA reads TGTGCCAGCAGCTTAAATCTAGCGGGAGCCAATGAGCAGTTCTTC. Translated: CASSLNLAGANEQFF.

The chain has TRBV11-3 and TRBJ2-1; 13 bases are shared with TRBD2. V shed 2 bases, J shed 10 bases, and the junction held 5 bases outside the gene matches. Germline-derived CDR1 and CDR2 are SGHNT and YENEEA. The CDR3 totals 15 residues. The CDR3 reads CASSLRTSGSGEQFF. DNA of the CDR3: TGTGCCAGCAGCTTAAGGACTAGCGGGAGCGGGGAGCAGTTCTTC.

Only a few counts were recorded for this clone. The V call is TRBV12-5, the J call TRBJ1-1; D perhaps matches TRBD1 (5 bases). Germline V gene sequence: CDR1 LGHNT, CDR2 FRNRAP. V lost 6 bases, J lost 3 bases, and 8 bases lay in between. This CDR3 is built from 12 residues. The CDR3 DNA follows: TGTGCTAGTGGCCCGGGGGACACTGAAGCTTTCTTT. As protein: CASGPGDTEAFF.

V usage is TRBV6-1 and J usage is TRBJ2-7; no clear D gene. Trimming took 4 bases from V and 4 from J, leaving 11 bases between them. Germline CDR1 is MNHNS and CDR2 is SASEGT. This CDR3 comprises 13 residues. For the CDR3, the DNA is TGTGCCAGCAGTGTCGCACCGTTTTACGAGCAGTACTTC. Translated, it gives CASSVAPFYEQYF.